This T cell receptor (beta chain) was obtained from a study of cytomegalovirus exposure and HLA in healthy donors (dated by TCRdb to 2015 to 2018). General notes on the study: An earlier analysis of about 530 of the donors reported 250 to 300 Gb of sequence data and 117 million unique TCR beta sequences obtained from some 200 million T cells. The study used immunosequencing to profile the T cell repertoires of approximately 640 subjects and linked those repertoires to cytomegalovirus serostatus. The aim of the study was to test whether cataloging public T cell receptors could identify signatures of past pathogen exposure. An earlier analysis of approximately 500 of the donors applied high-throughput TCR beta sequencing to assess whether each TCR beta V gene segment acted as functional or pseudogenic. Of the 300 to 450 genotyped donors, 70% to 90% were placed in the genetic ancestry cluster associated with self-reported Caucasian donors. In addition to the first cohort of roughly 700 subjects, a separate validation cohort of 130 or so different subjects was used. Donor age, sex, ethnicity and CMV serostatus were collected together with the repertoire data. Genome-wide SNP genotypes for about 65% of the roughly 670 donors were used in a later genetic analysis, which treated that subset as a discovery cohort. The study combined high-throughput TCR immunosequencing, statistical association of individual TCRs with disease status, and machine learning to predict cytomegalovirus infection status. A handful of DR-DQ haplotypes were handled as single units for association and clustering because linkage in the cohort was strong. Both class I and class II loci were covered by HLA typing, at four-digit resolution. Around 330 gigabases of sequencing data and roughly 80 million unique TCR sequences made up an early release that covered roughly 670 HLA-typed donors. To study patterns of TCR occurrence, a later analysis re-analyzed previously published TCR beta repertoires from around 660 donors and added high-resolution HLA genotyping. Typing coverage varied by locus: about 629-630 donors for A, B, C, DRB1 and DQB1; under 550 for DQA1; more than 600 for DPA1; approximately 450 for DPB1. Among some 400 genotyped donors of the cohort, an average of about 220,000 unique TCR beta nucleotide sequences was sequenced per donor, of which about 19% were non-productive. All discovery cohort repertoires had been generated using a single sequencing platform. In the later analysis, no new phenotypic data were used to find candidate immune exposures; instead, reliance was placed on TCR beta sequences and their occurrence across donors. Beyond this particular receptor, the publication reports: Fewer than 20 rarely observed V segments, including chromosome 9 orphons, were excluded from the earlier analysis of approximately 600 of the donors because counts were too low. Several of the top co-occurrence clusters appeared to be linked to parvovirus B19, influenza, CMV and Epstein-Barr virus, according to a later analysis. According to a later analysis, TCR association rates differed among HLA loci, with DRB1 alleles showing the most associated TCRs and HLA-C alleles showing the fewest. In a later genetic analysis, fewer N-insertions in productive TCRs were reported among donors in an Asian-associated ancestry cluster than the 666-donor mean. Roughly uniform sequencing depth across donors was assumed in presence/absence analyses, although this assumption may not hold. According to a later analysis, most CMV-associated TCR beta chains appeared to be HLA-restricted, and the HLA associations seemed to be driven largely by CMV exposure. The authors suggested that the approach could potentially be extended to other disease states and immunological phenotypes. Because HLA typing was missing for some donors at each locus, association tests included only the typed subset. Correlated functional status among segregating V segments might be attributable to linkage disequilibrium, but an unknown experimental factor could not be ruled out. In a later genetic analysis, a missense DCLRE1C variant was associated with V-gene and J-gene trimming of TCR beta chains, and the association was replicated in an independent cohort. In the study, approximately 160 TCR beta chains were listed as associated with cytomegalovirus. Because the 87-base-pair reads could not distinguish some IMGT-functional V segments, including TRBV6-2 and TRBV6-3, those segments were excluded. Compared with equally common non-associated chains, HLA-associated TCR beta chains in a later analysis were more clonally expanded and had lower generation probabilities. In an earlier analysis of approximately 590 of the donors, most TCR beta V segments appeared in productive rearrangements about 90% or about 30% of the time, broadly matching IMGT annotations. A group of highly shared sequence variants was considered likely to be a technical artifact of the sequencing pipeline. In this cohort, only TCR beta chains were sequenced, and detectable features were limited by the absence of alpha or paired-chain data. In a later analysis, more than 15,000 TCR beta sequences were associated with specific HLA alleles at a false discovery rate of 0.05. A further reported finding was that TCR beta sequences accurately predicted the HLA-A and HLA-B alleles for most subjects in the first cohort. Most TCR sequences were observed very rarely across donors, whereas some public TCRs were present in many individuals. The classifier was reported to diagnose cytomegalovirus status with high specificity and sensitivity in both the original and validation cohorts. When HLA alleles, especially DR and DQ, strongly co-occurred, TCR associations were difficult to assign to individual alleles. For the cohort, immune exposure information was limited to CMV serostatus. A few of the identified cytomegalovirus-associated TCR beta chains were confirmed in vitro to be specific for cytomegalovirus antigens.

The CDR1 and CDR2 encoded by the germline V gene (reference sequence) are LNHDA and SQIVND. CDR3 length: 16 amino acids, cysteine to phenylalanine. The entry retains the CDR3 DNA only, 48 bases that are in frame from base 1. Trimming accounts for 3 bases at V and 5 bases at J, while the number of junction bases matched to no gene is 11. The cohort was made up of approximately 670 healthy bone marrow donors. All cohort members were sampled while nominally healthy, although unrecorded immune exposures were likely present. The donor was CMV seropositive and belonged to the group of 250 to 300 seropositive cohort members. Every donor gave a peripheral blood sample, and the peripheral blood mononuclear cells from that sample were used for TCR beta sequencing. The Qiagen DNeasy Blood Extraction Kit was used to extract genomic DNA from the blood cell samples. Libraries were made using the immunoSEQ multiplex PCR assay. For the multiplex PCR, a mixture combining 60 forward primers for TCR Vbeta segments and 13 reverse primers for TCR Jbeta segments was used. The CDR3 region of rearranged TCR beta genes was amplified from genomic DNA by a multiplex PCR assay. On the Illumina HiSeq System, the amplified TCR beta libraries were sequenced as 87-base-pair reads. In the original analysis: A later analysis counted tens of millions of unique TCR beta chains across the 700 or so repertoires, and 9.5 million to 11 million of these chains were shared by at least two donors. Raw reads were error-corrected and collapsed into unique sequences by a nearest-neighbor algorithm in which closely related sequences were merged to remove PCR and sequencing errors. Alignment of CDR3 sequences to IMGT reference sequences was used to assign V, D and J gene segments. For a sequence to be retained, at least a six-nucleotide match to both a V gene segment and a J gene segment was required. Rearrangements were classified as productive when the CDR3 lacked stop codons and remained in frame with V and J, and all other rearrangements were classified as non-productive. CDR3 was defined according to IMGT convention as the region running from the second conserved V-encoded cysteine to the conserved J-encoded phenylalanine. The earlier analysis of about 570 of the donors excluded any sequence lacking an unambiguous match to a single V gene segment. An earlier analysis of 587 of the donors classified V segments as functional when productive rearrangements were above 56.7% and as segregating when the standard deviation between donors was above 5%. To diagnose cytomegalovirus status from the catalog of TCR beta chain sequences, a statistical classification framework was built. A later analysis assigned V and J genes by comparing TCR nucleotide sequences with IMGT/GENE-DB human TR gene sequences. The TCRdist pipeline was used in a later analysis to assign CDR3 sequences and most-parsimonious VDJ recombination scenarios. A later analysis defined each TCR beta chain by its CDR3 amino acid sequence plus V-gene family, and excluded reads lacking a unique V-gene family. As a way to deal with suspected cross-contamination and a sequencing artifact, a later analysis dropped approximately 570 nucleotide sequences that were highly shared and had low generation probability. A later analysis calculated a clonal expansion index for each public chain from normalized within-repertoire ranks of inferred template counts. In a later analysis, generation probabilities were computed with a VDJ recombination model fitted to out-of-frame rearrangements, and the resulting probabilities were checked against IGoR. In a later analysis, hypergeometric tests were used to score TCR-TCR, TCR-HLA and TCR-CMV co-occurrence, with a repertoire-size bias correction applied to TCR pairs. A later analysis estimated false discovery rates by permuting HLA or CMV assignments 20 times. In a later analysis, co-occurring TCRs were grouped with DBSCAN, and TCRdist sequence similarity was added when clustering was performed within HLA-allele-positive subsets. For co-occurrence clustering, repertoires with fewer than 30,000 or more than 120,000 public chains were excluded, along with four or five repertoires with anomalous nucleotide sharing. The clones in this table, taken by TCRdb from immuneACCESS, are in-frame only. Not every clone is retained; where verified, under half of the shortfall comes from an unresolved V gene, and the cause of the rest is unknown. For V, J and clone size, that table is used; D and trimming come from the DNA. The sample records approximately 220,000 clones, 82% of which are singletons. The ten largest clones add up to around 6% of the sample.

As regards this clone: The target of this receptor is not known. No qualities accompany the bases; no much larger clone lies one base away.

The TCR comes from a middle-aged man in good health and CMV-seropositive. What was sequenced was PBMCs. Recombination connected TRBV19 to TRBJ2-5; a stretch of 8 junction bases matches TRBD2. The sequence in DNA is TGTGCCAGTAGTATTGTGGAACGGGAGGGCCCGGAGACCCAGTACTTC. Protein translation: CASSIVEREGPETQYF. Full variable domain (CDR3 extended with the reference TRBV19 and TRBJ2-5 proteins): DGGITQSPKYLFRKEGQNVTLSCEQNLNHDAMYWYRQDPGQGLRLIYYSQIVNDFQKGDIAEGYSVSREKKESFPLTVTSAQKNPTAFYLCASSIVEREGPETQYFGPGTRLLVL.